A single sample gave rise to the 8 T cell receptor beta chains below, sequenced in a study of CD8 T cells in ankylosing spondylitis. TCRdb fed the 5' RACE reads into MiXCR, producing one record per CDR3 protein. The top ten clones hold roughly 8% of a sample with 50,000 or so distinct CDR3 sequences, roughly 7.3% of them seen once. What was sequenced was blood, either unsorted or a sorted T cell fraction (not recorded which). Every receptor here comes from a female donor with ankylosing spondylitis or in good health (not recorded which).

The sample holds many counts of this clonotype. This CDR3 reads CASNYGGGGTGELFF. The CDR3, as DNA: TGTGCCAGCAATTATGGAGGGGGGGGCACCGGGGAGCTGTTTTTT. The chain combines TRBV12-3 or TRBV12-4 with TRBJ2-2; the D gene is possibly TRBD2 (7 bases). The CDR3 length is 15 residues. V was cut by 7 bases and J by 4 bases, with 16 bases left in between.

There are many counts of this clonotype. The CDR3 sequence is CASSLVRAGANVLTF. The CDR3 bases are TGTGCCAGCAGCTTGGTCAGGGCTGGGGCCAACGTCCTGACTTTC. This rearrangement joins TRBV5-5 to TRBJ2-6; TRBD1 is a possible D gene (5 bases). This CDR3 comprises 15 residues. Germline CDR1 SGHKS, CDR2 YYEKEE (reference sequence). Trimming pared 0 bases from V and 2 bases from J, leaving 6 bases between.

This clonotype was observed at least ten times. V is TRBV12-3 or TRBV12-4 and J is TRBJ2-5, with TRBD2 matching 7 bases. With V trimmed by 4 bases and J by 5 bases, 16 bases remained unmatched. The CDR3 sequence is 17 residues long. The CDR3 DNA reads TGTGCCAGCAGTTCTTACTCCTCTAGCGGTTCAGGGGAGACCCAGTACTTC. This encodes CASSSYSSSGSGETQYF.

This clonotype was picked up many times. The chain uses TRBV5-1 and TRBJ1-6; no clear D. V was clipped by 0 bases and J by 7 bases, with 11 bases between them. The length of the CDR3 is 15 residues. Per germline, CDR1 SGHRS and CDR2 YFSETQ. The CDR3 loop is CASSLADGRNSPLHF. The DNA for the CDR3 is TGCGCCAGCAGCTTGGCGGACGGGAGGAATTCACCCCTCCACTTT.

Ten or more counts support this clonotype. The J gene is TRBJ1-1, the V gene TRBV5-1; D is unclear. Trimming removed 0 bases from V and 5 bases from J, with 5 bases in between. The V gene's germline CDR1 is SGHRS and CDR2 YFSETQ. The CDR3 totals 12 residues. The CDR3 coding sequence is TGCGCCAGCAGCTTGGAGGGTACTGAAGCTTTCTTT. Translating gives CASSLEGTEAFF.

This clonotype has ten or more counts. The V and J genes are TRBV5-1 and TRBJ2-1; D is possibly TRBD2 (6 bases). The V gene lost 0 bases and the J gene lost 6 bases, with 16 bases spanning the gap. The CDR3 consists of 16 residues. Looked up from germline, CDR1 is SGHRS and CDR2 is YFSETQ. CDR3 residues: CASSLAFPRGSNEQFF. CDR3 nucleotide sequence: TGCGCCAGCAGCTTGGCCTTCCCGCGGGGATCCAATGAGCAGTTCTTC.

This clonotype was seen many times. The V and J genes are TRBV11-2 and TRBJ2-2, with D tentatively TRBD1 (6 bases). CDR3 size: 18 residues. V was shortened by 5 bases and J by 2 bases, with 21 bases between the two germline ends. The germline gives CDR1 SGHAT, CDR2 FQNNGV. Here the CDR3 DNA reads TGTGCCAGCAGCCCAACCATCGGACAGTTGTCAAACACCGGGGAGCTGTTTTTT. Protein product: CASSPTIGQLSNTGELFF.

The chain carries TRBV7-9 and TRBJ2-1; TRBD2 aligns across 8 bases. Germline lookup yields CDR1 SEHNR and CDR2 FQNEAQ (reference sequence). J was trimmed by 8 bases and V by 1 base; bases with no gene match: 7. CDR3 length: 15 amino acids. CDR3: CASSLEGGGPHEQFF. The CDR3 nucleotides read TGTGCCAGCAGCTTAGAGGGCGGGGGGCCCCATGAGCAGTTCTTC.